What follows describes a single T cell receptor beta chain. V gave up 1 base and J gave up 5 bases; unmatched junction bases: 5. The CDR3 has 15 amino acids. CDR1 is SSHAT and CDR2 is FNYEAQ in the germline V gene (reference sequence). The data are from a study of blood T cell repertoires in COVID-19. TCRdb's table, derived via immunoSEQ multiplex PCR, lists solely in-frame clones and lacks some. The sample carries around 400,000 clones, around 87% recorded once. The TCR comes from a woman aged 55-69 years with COVID-19, enrolled during active disease. Material for sequencing was peripheral blood. The V gene is TRBV7-7, the J gene TRBJ2-3, with TRBD2 matching over 8 bases. The DNA for the CDR3 is TGTGCCAGCAGCTTAGTCGGACTAGCCGAAGATACGCAGTATTTT. Translated, it gives CASSLVGLAEDTQYF.